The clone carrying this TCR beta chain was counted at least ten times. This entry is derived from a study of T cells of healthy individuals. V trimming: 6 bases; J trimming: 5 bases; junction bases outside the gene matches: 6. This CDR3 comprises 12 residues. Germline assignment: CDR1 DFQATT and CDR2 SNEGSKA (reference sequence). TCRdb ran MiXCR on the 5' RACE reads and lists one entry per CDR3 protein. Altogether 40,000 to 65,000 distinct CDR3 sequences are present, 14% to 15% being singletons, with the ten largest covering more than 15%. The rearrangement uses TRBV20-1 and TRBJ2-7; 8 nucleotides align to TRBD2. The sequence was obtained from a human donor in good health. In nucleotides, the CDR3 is TGCAGTGCCCGGGGGGGGATCGACGAGCAGTACTTC. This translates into CSARGGIDEQYF.